The 21 T cell receptor beta chains below were found in one sample sequenced in a study of T cell changes during pregnancy in multiple sclerosis. Clones were sequenced by immunoSEQ multiplex PCR, and TCRdb holds only the in-frame ones, with some missing. This sample has about 35,000 clones, with 93% found just once. This sample comprised CD4+ T cells from peripheral blood mononuclear cells, obtained in the first trimester of pregnancy. These receptor sequences come from a female donor with multiple sclerosis, enrolled in a pregnancy study.

The CDR3 sequence is CSVGSGAGELFF. The CDR3 DNA follows: TGCAGCGTTGGAAGCGGCGCCGGGGAGCTGTTTTTT. The chain uses TRBV29-1 and TRBJ2-2, with TRBD2 as a possible D gene (5 bases). The V and J ends lost 4 bases and 6 bases respectively, with 9 bases between them. Germline loops: CDR1 SQVTM, CDR2 ANQGSEA. There are 12 residues in the CDR3.

V usage is TRBV13 and J usage is TRBJ2-5, with D possibly being TRBD2 (6 bases). Trimming removed 5 bases from V and 5 bases from J, with 21 bases in between. CDR3 length: 16 residues. Germline CDR1 reads PRHDT; CDR2 reads FYEKMQ (reference sequence). Here the CDR3 reads CASSRVGGLSGETQYF. DNA for the CDR3: TGTGCCAGCAGCCGGGTCGGGGGACTTTCCGGGGAGACCCAGTACTTC.

J is TRBJ1-5 and V is TRBV19, with TRBD1 matching over 10 bases. The CDR3 spans 14 residues. The germline CDR1 and CDR2 sequences are LNHDA and SQIVND (reference sequence). The J segment lost 5 bases and the V segment lost 7 bases, leaving 5 bases of the junction unmatched. The CDR3 is CASTDRGRYQPQHF. The CDR3 nucleotides read TGTGCCAGTACCGACAGGGGGCGATATCAGCCCCAGCATTTT.

The chain links TRBV9 to TRBJ2-3; 8 bases map to TRBD2. The CDR3 contains 20 residues. The germline V gene has CDR1 SGDLS and CDR2 YYNGEE. V lost 0 bases and J lost 4; bases outside the gene matches: 19. The CDR3 DNA reads as TGTGCCAGCAGCGTAGATGGATGGGGGGCCCGGGAGGGGGTCTCAGATACGCAGTATTTT. This codes for CASSVDGWGAREGVSDTQYF.

The chain uses TRBV28 and TRBJ1-3, with D perhaps matching TRBD1 (6 bases). This CDR3 region has 15 residues. The V gene lost 3 bases and the J gene lost 3 bases, with 12 bases spanning the gap. Germline values: CDR1 MDHEN, CDR2 SYDVKM. CDR3 amino acids: CASSLSVQGGNTIYF. CDR3 DNA sequence: TGTGCCAGCAGTTTGTCAGTACAGGGTGGAAACACCATATATTTT.

This rearrangement joins TRBV7-8 to TRBJ1-6; D not certain. This CDR3 has 18 amino acids. Germline lookup yields CDR1 SGHVS and CDR2 FQNEAQ. Trimming stripped 0 bases from V and 7 bases from J, with 19 bases between. The CDR3 DNA is TGTGCCAGCAGCTTAGCGCCCCCAGGAGCGGGGAGGAATTCACCCCTCCACTTT. Protein sequence: CASSLAPPGAGRNSPLHF.

The chain combines TRBV27 with TRBJ1-2; TRBD1 aligns across 7 bases. CDR3 size: 15 residues. After removal of 2 bases from V and 3 bases from J, the junction contained 6 bases not matched to a gene. The V gene's germline CDR1 is MNHEY and CDR2 SMNVEV (reference sequence). The CDR3 sequence: CASSLRTGIDYGYTF. CDR3 nucleotide sequence: TGTGCCAGCAGTTTACGGACAGGAATAGACTATGGCTACACCTTC.

The chain links TRBV7-3 to TRBJ2-7; TRBD1 matches at 7 bases. V was pared by 5 bases and J by 2 bases, with 9 bases of the junction left unmatched. The CDR3 runs 15 residues. The germline gives CDR1 SGHTA, CDR2 FQGTGA. The CDR3 here is CASSPRTGLTYEQYF. CDR3 nucleotides: TGTGCCAGCAGCCCGCGGACAGGCCTTACCTACGAGCAGTACTTC.

The gene calls are TRBV28 and TRBJ2-7, with a possible D match to TRBD2 (6 bases). CDR1 and CDR2 from the germline V gene are MDHEN and SYDVKM. The CDR3 is 15 amino acids. V was pared by 3 bases and J by 5 bases, with 17 bases between. The CDR3 coding sequence is TGTGCCAGCAGTTTGGCGGGATCCCTCAGTCACGAGCAGTACTTC. This codes for CASSLAGSLSHEQYF.

The chain carries TRBV4-3 and TRBJ2-1, with 10 nucleotides matching TRBD2. Germline V gene sequence: CDR1 LGHNA, CDR2 YSLEER. This CDR3 has 16 residues. J gave up 10 bases and V 2 bases, and 11 bases lay outside the gene matches. CDR3 bases: TGCGCCAGCAGCCAAATTGGTAGCGGGGGGCCCGACGAGCAGTTCTTC. Residues: CASSQIGSGGPDEQFF.

The rearrangement links TRBV18 to TRBJ1-3; D not certain. CDR1 is KGHSH and CDR2 is LQKENI in the germline V gene. The V end was cut by 3 bases, the J end by 0 bases, with 12 bases between. The CDR3 contains 16 residues. DNA for the CDR3: TGTGCCAGCTCACCCCCCGGCGACTACTCTGGAAACACCATATATTTT. Translation: CASSPPGDYSGNTIYF.

The gene calls are TRBV7-9 and TRBJ1-2; 9 positions agree with TRBD1. J gave up 0 bases and V 2 bases, and 13 bases lay outside the gene matches. CDR1 and CDR2 (germline): SEHNR, FQNEAQ (reference sequence). There are 19 residues in the CDR3. CDR3 region: CASSLWGTGGKKSNYGYTF. The CDR3 DNA is TGTGCCAGCAGCTTATGGGGAACAGGGGGCAAAAAATCTAACTATGGCTACACCTTC.

J is TRBJ1-2 and V is TRBV7-3; the D gene is possibly TRBD1 (5 bases). This CDR3 spans 13 amino acids. Between the trimmed V and J ends, which lost 5 bases and 2 bases, there was a span of 9 bases. The germline CDR1 and CDR2 sequences are SGHTA and FQGTGA. The CDR3 is CASSPDRNYGYTF. DNA of the CDR3: TGTGCCAGCAGCCCAGACAGAAACTATGGCTACACCTTC. Full variable domain (missing parts from reference TRBV7-3 and TRBJ1-2): GAGVSQTPSNKVTEKGKYVELRCDPISGHTALYWYRQSLGQGPEFLIYFQGTGAADDSGLPNDRFFAVRPEGSVSTLKIQRTERGDSAVYLCASSPDRNYGYTFGSGTRLTVV.

The chain links TRBV30 to TRBJ1-4; TRBD1 is a possible D gene (5 bases). V lost 2 bases to trimming and J lost 5 bases, with 12 bases between them. The CDR3 is 14 amino acids. Germline-derived CDR1 and CDR2 are GTSNPN and SVGIG (reference sequence). CDR3 amino acids: CAWSPGGSNEKLFF. The CDR3 bases are TGTGCCTGGAGTCCGGGGGGGAGCAATGAAAAACTGTTTTTT. The variable domain in full, with the rest retrieved from reference TRBV30 and TRBJ1-4, is SQTIHQWPATLVQPVGSPLSLECTVEGTSNPNLYWYRQAAGRGLQLLFYSVGIGQISSEVPQNLSASRPQDRQFILSSKKLLLSDSGFYLCAWSPGGSNEKLFFGSGTQLSVL.

The chain combines TRBV6-4 with TRBJ2-2; D is unclear. V lost 3 bases, J lost 3 bases, and 5 bases lay in between. Germline V lookup: CDR1 MRHNA, CDR2 SNTAGT. The CDR3 sequence is 13 residues long. The CDR3 DNA is TGTGCCAGCAGTGAGGGCTACACCGGGGAGCTGTTTTTT. This encodes CASSEGYTGELFF.

This clone showed up just a few times. This chain joins TRBV7-2 and TRBJ1-1; no reliable D call. Trimming removed 3 bases from V and 4 bases from J, with 12 bases in between. Germline V gene lookup returns CDR1 SGHTA and CDR2 FQGNSA. This CDR3 spans 14 amino acids. As DNA, the CDR3 is TGTGCCAGCAGCTTCTCGGACGGGAGCACTGAAGCTTTCTTT. Encoded protein: CASSFSDGSTEAFF.

The J gene is TRBJ1-2, the V gene TRBV7-2; D is ambiguous. The CDR3 runs 12 residues. Germline CDR1 reads SGHTA; CDR2 reads FQGNSA. Trimming took off 6 bases at V and 5 bases at J, with 10 bases between the two ends. The CDR3 nucleotides read TGTGCCAGCAGTCAAACAAGATATGGCTACACCTTC. As protein: CASSQTRYGYTF.

J is TRBJ1-5 and V is TRBV6-6; a possible D gene is TRBD1 (5 bases). V dropped 5 bases and J dropped 9 bases, with 20 bases sitting between them. The CDR3 is 15 amino acids. Germline V gives CDR1 MNHNY, CDR2 SVGAGI (reference sequence). CDR3: CASSPTAVTIGPQHF. CDR3 coding DNA: TGTGCCAGCAGTCCGACAGCAGTCACTATCGGGCCCCAGCATTTT.

The CDR3 is CASSPGTSGRASYNEQFF. CDR3 coding DNA: TGTGCCAGCTCACCAGGGACTAGCGGGAGGGCCTCCTACAATGAGCAGTTCTTC. The chain is built from TRBV18 and TRBJ2-1; 16 nucleotides agree with TRBD2. V lost 2 bases and J lost 0; bases outside the gene matches: 1. The CDR3 is 18 amino acids. Germline V gene sequence: CDR1 KGHSH, CDR2 LQKENI.

This sequence joins TRBV12-5 and TRBJ2-7, with D possibly being TRBD1 (5 bases). This CDR3 is built from 16 residues. The V gene lost 0 bases and the J gene lost 0 bases, with 12 bases spanning the gap. Per the germline V gene, CDR1 is LGHNT and CDR2 is FRNRAP. The CDR3 reads CASGLVVTGSSYEQYF. The CDR3 region has the DNA TGTGCTAGTGGTTTGGTAGTAACAGGCAGCTCCTACGAGCAGTACTTC.

This chain uses TRBV18 with TRBJ2-7; the D is unclear. Trimming shortened V by 4 bases and J by 0 bases, and 4 bases separated the two germline ends. Looked up from germline, CDR1 is KGHSH and CDR2 is LQKENI. CDR3 length equals 12 residues. The CDR3 DNA is TGTGCCAGCTCACTTAGCTCCTACGAGCAGTACTTC. This sequence encodes CASSLSSYEQYF.